This TCR beta chain was sequenced during a study of low-dose radiotherapy and immunotherapy resistance in tumors. About the research overall: Cohort 2 received 1 Gy per fraction every two weeks, totaling 13 Gy over 26 weeks.

CDR1 and CDR2 from the germline V gene are ENHRY and SYGVKD. The CDR3 has 15 residues. V dropped 0 bases and J dropped 0 bases, with 6 bases sitting between them. With TRAV- and TRBV-specific primers, first-strand cDNA was made, covering the alpha and beta chains. With a V-primer adapter and a constant-region primer, TCRs were amplified for roughly 21 PCR cycles. In TCRdb, the reads were re-called with MiXCR into one record per CDR3 protein. The table lists around 9,000 distinct CDR3 sequences, about 68% of them singletons. V is TRBV10-3 and J is TRBJ1-5; D call uncertain. The TCR comes from a human donor with advanced metastatic prostate, ovarian, gallbladder or colorectal cancer (not recorded which). This table probably holds off-target reads from a library built for another chain. The CDR3 loop is CAISESGISNQPQHF. CDR3 sequence (DNA): TGTGCCATCAGTGAGTCCGGGATTAGCAATCAGCCCCAGCATTTT.